A single sample gave rise to the 9 T cell receptor beta chains below, sequenced in a study of blood T cells in healthy people across ages. Together with a sample-barcoded 5' primer, a J-beta primer mix was included in a second PCR lasting 7 to 11 cycles. TCRdb ran MiXCR on the 5' RACE reads and lists one entry per CDR3 protein. Here the sample spans fewer than 1,000,000 distinct CDR3 sequences, about 47% being singletons. The sequenced sample consisted of blood. These receptors all come from a man of 80 years or more in good health.

This clonotype was counted between two and nine times. The chain links TRBV12-3 or TRBV12-4 to TRBJ1-2; no clear D. The CDR3 is made up of 13 amino acids. Trimming pared 1 base from V and 3 bases from J, leaving 6 bases between. The CDR3 protein is CASSLVLHYGYTF. The CDR3 DNA reads TGTGCCAGCAGTTTAGTGCTTCACTATGGCTACACCTTC.

Remarks on this clonotype: Mismatch with germline at one junction end may stem from a read error. This chain joins TRBV3-1 and TRBJ2-4; D is perhaps TRBD2 (6 bases). The CDR3 length is 13 residues. Germline CDR1 is LGHDT and CDR2 is YNNKEL (reference sequence). The CDR3 protein is CASSHNRGNMQYF. DNA for the CDR3: TGTGCCAGCAGTCACAACCGGGGGAACATGCAGTACTTC.

V usage is TRBV5-1 and J usage is TRBJ2-4; 16 positions match TRBD2. The DNA end lines up better with TRBJ2-7; the J call may be wrong. Germline V CDR1 and CDR2: SGHRS, YFSETQ. The CDR3 covers 16 residues. CDR3 loop: CASSWGLAGGGYEQYF. The CDR3 nucleotides read TGCGCCAGCAGCTGGGGACTAGCGGGAGGGGGCTACGAGCAGTACTTC.

This clonotype was counted a few times. The V and J genes are TRBV18 and TRBJ2-3, with 10 positions matching TRBD2. Looked up from germline, CDR1 is KGHSH and CDR2 is LQKENI. V lost 3 bases, J lost 4 bases, and 10 bases stayed unmatched. CDR3 size: 17 residues. In DNA form, the CDR3 reads TGTGCCAGCTCACCCCCCAGCGGGAGGGCCTCGTCAGATACGCAGTATTTT. This gives the protein CASSPPSGRASSDTQYF.

The CDR3 loop is CASSSPFGSYNEQFF. In nucleotides, the CDR3 is TGTGCCAGCAGTTCCCCCTTCGGCTCCTACAATGAGCAGTTCTTC. The rearrangement uses TRBV12-3 or TRBV12-4 and TRBJ2-1; D remains unclear. The V end was cut by 4 bases, the J end by 0 bases, with 10 bases between. The CDR3 contains 15 residues.

This sequence joins TRBV11-1 and TRBJ2-1; no reliable D call. This CDR3 contains 13 residues. V dropped 5 bases and J dropped 8 bases, with 13 bases sitting between them. Germline CDR1 and CDR2: SGHAT and FQDESV (reference sequence). CDR3 sequence: CASSPAAFYEQFF. For the CDR3, the DNA is TGTGCCAGCAGCCCCGCAGCATTCTATGAGCAGTTCTTC.

The chain couples TRBV20-1 to TRBJ1-4; perhaps TRBD1 as D (6 bases). The germline CDR1 and CDR2 sequences are DFQATT and SNEGSKA (reference sequence). The ends were cut back, 4 bases at V and 5 bases at J, with 17 bases in the middle. The CDR3 is made up of 15 amino acids. The CDR3 region has the DNA TGCAGTGCTACGGGAACAGGGTGGGGGAATGAAAAACTGTTTTTT. Translated: CSATGTGWGNEKLFF.

This clonotype was counted between two and nine times. A clone one base away is much larger, so this may be a read error. The rearrangement uses TRBV2 and TRBJ2-7; weak D call: TRBD2 (6 bases). Trimming stripped 1 base from V and 7 bases from J, with 17 bases between. Germline V lookup: CDR1 SNHLY, CDR2 FYNNEI. CDR3 length: 15 amino acids. The CDR3 coding sequence is TGTGCCAGCAGTGAAGTGACGGGGGACTCCAATGAGCAGTACTTC. Encoded protein: CASSEVTGDSNEQYF. Using reference TRBV2 and TRBJ2-7 for the parts outside the CDR3, the full variable domain is EPEVTQTPSHQVTQMGQEVILRCVPISNHLYFYWYRQILGQKVEFLVSFYNNEISEKSEIFDDQFSVERPDGSNFTLKIRSTKLEDSAMYFCASSEVTGDSNEQYFGPGTRLTVT.

V gene TRBV5-1 combines with J gene TRBJ2-6, with a possible D match to TRBD1 (5 bases). Trimming removed 1 base at V and 0 bases at J, with 11 bases between. The CDR3 has 17 residues. Germline lookup yields CDR1 SGHRS and CDR2 YFSETQ. CDR3 loop: CASSLSPGHSGANVLTF. Here the CDR3 DNA reads TGCGCCAGCAGCTTGTCGCCAGGGCACTCTGGGGCCAACGTCCTGACTTTC.